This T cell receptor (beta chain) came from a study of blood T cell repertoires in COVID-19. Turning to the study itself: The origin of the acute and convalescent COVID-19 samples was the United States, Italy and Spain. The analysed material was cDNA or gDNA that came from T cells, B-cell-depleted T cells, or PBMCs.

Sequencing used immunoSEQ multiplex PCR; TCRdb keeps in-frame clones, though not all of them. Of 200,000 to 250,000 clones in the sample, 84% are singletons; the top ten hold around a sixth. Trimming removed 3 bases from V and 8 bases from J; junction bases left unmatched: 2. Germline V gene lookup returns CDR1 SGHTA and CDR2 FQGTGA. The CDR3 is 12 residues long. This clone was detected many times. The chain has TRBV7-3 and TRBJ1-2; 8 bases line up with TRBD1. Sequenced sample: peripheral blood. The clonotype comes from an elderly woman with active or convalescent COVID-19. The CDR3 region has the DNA TGTGCCAGCAGCTTCGGACAGGGAGGCTACACCTTC. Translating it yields CASSFGQGGYTF.